Listed below are T cell receptor beta chains from one sample, sequenced in a study of tumor-infiltrating lymphocytes in primary liver carcinoma. MiXCR, applied by TCRdb to the multiplex PCR reads, yields one record per CDR3 protein. The sample includes approximately 47,000 distinct CDR3 sequences, 70% to 80% seen only once; the top ten take roughly a quarter. The sequencing input was liver tumor tissue from sampling region 3. The receptors were gathered from a man aged 35 to 55 with primary liver carcinoma and hepatitis B virus infection. CDR3s leave out the opening cysteine and the closing phenylalanine or tryptophan. A D gene is named only where the DNA matches it firmly.

D gene	V gene	CDR3 protein
NA	TRBV6-1	ASSELSRGDEAF
NA	TRBV10-3	AIIRTESYERY
NA	TRBV7-8	ASSPGLSPTTGELF
NA	TRBV2	ASSGGQPNYEQY
TRBD2	TRBV7-8	ADSSNAGGQSYNEQF
TRBD1	TRBV6-1	ASSAGQGGVTDAF
NA	TRBV29-1	SVAGADTQY
TRBD1	TRBV12-5	ASGLRQGEVF
NA	TRBV6-1	ASSYHTYEQY
NA	TRBV11-2	SSNLARVRDIEQY
NA	TRBV11-2	ASIRAYNEQF
TRBD1	TRBV29-1	CVPRAGGYEQY
NA	TRBV29-1	SSTWTNGTITDTQY
NA	TRBV6-1	ANSGGQAGPSYEQY
TRBD2	TRBV11-2	ASNSFSREVYEQY
TRBD1	TRBV11-2	VSSSNRGPNTEAL
TRBD2	TRBV6-5	ASNQAGSWEIKY
TRBD2	TRBV29-1	SVGLAGGYEQH
TRBD1	TRBV4-1	ASSQRSGQGDQETQY
NA	TRBV10-3	AISAPTEDTIY
TRBD2	TRBV29-1	SVEGTSYNEQF
NA	TRBV11-2	ASLPPAVYTRELF
NA	TRBV20-1	SARASEVADSYEQY
NA	TRBV6-5	ASSYSGAMKNAEQF
NA	TRBV18	ASSPDALNTEAF
NA	TRBV7-9	AGSPPNQPQH
TRBD2	TRBV12-3/TRBV12-4	ASSKLAGGEDAQY
TRBD1	TRBV28	ASSRDRDLEQY
NA	TRBV11-2	ASSSQCPYNSPLH
NA	TRBV30	AWIPGAGEAF
NA	TRBV12-3/TRBV12-4	VSTTGQRYNEQF